A single sample is the source of the 27 T cell receptor beta chains below, sequenced in a study of lymphopenia after photon versus proton radiotherapy. Produced via immunoSEQ multiplex PCR; TCRdb's table is partial and in-frame only. The table records fewer than 35,000 clones, about 88% of them present only once. This material consisted of peripheral blood, taken from a patient treated with proton-based radiotherapy. The receptors here all came from a woman aged 70-85 years with pancreatic cancer. Some clones in this sample may be carry-over from other donors' samples.

This clone was observed a single time. The chain combines TRBV30 with TRBJ2-7; possibly TRBD2 for D (5 bases). Trimming cost V 0 bases and J 4 bases, with 7 bases left between them. The CDR3 is 12 amino acids. The germline V gene has CDR1 GTSNPN and CDR2 SVGIG (reference sequence). This CDR3 is CAWSVPGYEQYF. CDR3 nucleotides: TGTGCCTGGAGTGTCCCGGGATACGAGCAGTACTTC.

This chain uses TRBV4-3 with TRBJ2-6; D may correspond to TRBD1 or TRBD2 (5 bases each). The V and J ends lost 0 bases and 0 bases respectively, with 15 bases between them. CDR1 is LGHNA and CDR2 is YSLEER in the germline V gene. The CDR3 length is 19 residues. The CDR3 sequence: CASSQDPPGPPSGANVLTF. The CDR3 DNA sequence: TGCGCCAGCAGCCAAGATCCACCGGGACCCCCCTCTGGGGCCAACGTCCTGACTTTC.

The chain has TRBV28 and TRBJ2-7, with D perhaps TRBD1 or TRBD2 (5 bases each). V shed 5 bases and J shed 7 bases, with 24 bases lying between them. The CDR3 is 16 residues long. Germline lookup yields CDR1 MDHEN and CDR2 SYDVKM. This CDR3 reads CASSPYYGAPEGEQYF. CDR3 in DNA: TGTGCCAGCAGTCCCTACTATGGAGCTCCCGAGGGGGAGCAGTACTTC.

This rearrangement joins TRBV19 to TRBJ2-7; possibly TRBD1 or TRBD2 for D (5 bases each). The ends were cut back, 5 bases at V and 5 bases at J, with 13 bases in the middle. Looked up from germline, CDR1 is LNHDA and CDR2 is SQIVND (reference sequence). The CDR3 has 13 residues. CDR3 bases: TGTGCCAGTAGTCCGAGGGGTCCCGACGAGCAGTACTTC. Translation: CASSPRGPDEQYF.

V and J are TRBV7-8 and TRBJ2-1, with TRBD2 identical over 11 bases. Germline CDR1 SGHVS, CDR2 FQNEAQ. The ends lost 2 bases at V and 0 bases at J; junction bases unmatched: 12. The CDR3 has 20 residues. The CDR3 coding sequence is TGTGCCAGCAGCTTAAATCCCCTAGCGGGAGGACTCGGCTCCTACAATGAGCAGTTCTTC. Its translation: CASSLNPLAGGLGSYNEQFF.

The chain carries TRBV5-4 and TRBJ2-5, with a possible D match to TRBD2 (5 bases). Trimming took off 6 bases at V and 0 bases at J, with 21 bases between the two ends. The length of the CDR3 is 17 residues. Germline V gene sequence: CDR1 SGHNT, CDR2 YYREEE (reference sequence). The CDR3 loop is CASTRRWATSYQETQYF. The CDR3 coding sequence is TGTGCCAGCACCCGGAGGTGGGCCACCTCATACCAAGAGACCCAGTACTTC.

The chain joins TRBV10-3 to TRBJ2-1, with D tentatively TRBD2 (5 bases). V was shortened by 2 bases and J by 0 bases, with 8 bases between the two germline ends. The CDR3 sequence is 15 residues long. In germline, CDR1 is ENHRY, CDR2 SYGVKD. CDR3 loop: CAISEAGSSYNEQFF. DNA of the CDR3: TGTGCCATCAGTGAGGCTGGGAGCTCCTACAATGAGCAGTTCTTC.

The chain couples TRBV5-6 to TRBJ1-5; TRBD1 might be the D (6 bases). The V end lost 4 bases, the J end lost 0 bases, and 14 bases lay between the germline ends. CDR1 and CDR2 (germline): SGHDT, YYEEEE. The CDR3 is made up of 16 amino acids. This CDR3 is CASSVGAGHSNQPQHF. The CDR3 nucleotides are TGTGCCAGCAGCGTGGGGGCCGGCCATAGCAATCAGCCCCAGCATTTT.

The chain employs TRBV7-9 and TRBJ1-1; D not resolved. Germline CDR1 SEHNR, CDR2 FQNEAQ (reference sequence). The CDR3 has 14 amino acids. With 3 bases removed from V and 2 bases from J, the gap between germline ends came to 10 bases. The CDR3 reads CASSLGHYNTEAFF. CDR3 DNA sequence: TGTGCCAGCAGCTTGGGTCATTATAACACTGAAGCTTTCTTT.

This chain connects TRBV30 to TRBJ2-7; 11 bases match TRBD1. The CDR3 length is 13 residues. CDR1 is GTSNPN, CDR2 SVGIG, per germline (reference sequence). V lost 3 bases and J lost 4; bases outside the gene matches: 2. The CDR3 DNA reads as TGTGCCTGGAGGGACAGGGGGCGATACGAGCAGTACTTC. Its translation: CAWRDRGRYEQYF.

V is TRBV27 and J is TRBJ2-5, with D possibly matching TRBD1 (5 bases). Matching the DNA end better, TRBJ2-7 makes the J call doubtful. The germline CDR1 and CDR2 sequences are MNHEY and SMNVEV (reference sequence). This CDR3 has 14 residues. Here the CDR3 reads CASRKVDNSYEQYF. CDR3 coding DNA: TGTGCCAGCAGGAAAGTGGACAACTCCTACGAGCAGTACTTC.

The V and J genes are TRBV19 and TRBJ2-7; 8 bases are shared with TRBD1. V lost 4 bases and J lost 4; bases outside the gene matches: 9. The CDR3 covers 15 residues. Per the germline V gene, CDR1 is LNHDA and CDR2 is SQIVND (reference sequence). The CDR3 reads CASSTGQGAFYEQYF. The CDR3 DNA follows: TGTGCCAGTAGTACCGGACAGGGTGCTTTTTACGAGCAGTACTTC.

The chain uses TRBV5-4 and TRBJ1-1; the match to TRBD1 covers 8 bases. Germline CDR1 reads SGHNT; CDR2 reads YYREEE (reference sequence). The CDR3 is 13 residues long. The junction had 11 bases not matched to a gene; V was cut back by 5 bases and J by 11 bases. The CDR3 nucleotides read TGTGCCAGCAGACAGGGCACAGGGGGGGATGCTTTCTTT. It specifies CASRQGTGGDAFF.

The chain uses TRBV2 and TRBJ2-1; possible D gene TRBD1, 6 bases. The CDR3 loop spans 13 amino acids. Germline lookup yields CDR1 SNHLY and CDR2 FYNNEI. V was shortened by 3 bases and J by 6 bases, with 9 bases between the two germline ends. CDR3 region: CASSDARGNEQFF. In nucleotides, the CDR3 is TGTGCCAGCAGTGATGCCAGGGGCAATGAGCAGTTCTTC.

This clone was seen only once. This CDR3 is CASSAADSYEQYF. The CDR3 DNA reads TGTGCCAGCAGTGCGGCGGACAGCTACGAGCAGTACTTC. The gene calls are TRBV19 and TRBJ2-7; a possible D gene is TRBD1 (6 bases). Germline V CDR1 and CDR2: LNHDA, SQIVND (reference sequence). This CDR3 has 13 residues. Trimming left V 9 bases short and J 3 bases short, with 15 bases between.

The chain uses TRBV18 and TRBJ1-4, with 10 bases matching TRBD1. J lost 10 bases, V lost 3 bases, and 2 bases had no gene match. Germline CDR1 KGHSH, CDR2 LQKENI. There are 13 residues in the CDR3. CDR3 sequence: CASSPGTGVKLFF. The CDR3 DNA reads TGTGCCAGCTCACCTGGGACAGGGGTAAAACTGTTTTTT. The complete variable domain, with remaining parts taken from reference TRBV18 and TRBJ1-4, reads NAGVMQNPRHLVRRRGQEARLRCSPMKGHSHVYWYRQLPEEGLKFMVYLQKENIIDESGMPKERFSAEFPKEGPSILRIQQVVRGDSAAYFCASSPGTGVKLFFGSGTQLSVL.

V and J are TRBV2 and TRBJ2-7; D may be TRBD1 (5 bases). In germline, CDR1 is SNHLY, CDR2 FYNNEI. This CDR3 has 12 amino acids. V lost 8 bases and J lost 5, with 13 bases in between. The chain's CDR3 is CASHADIHEQYF. CDR3 nucleotides: TGTGCCAGCCACGCGGACATCCACGAGCAGTACTTC.

The CDR3 bases are TGTGCCAGCACCTCAATTGACAGGTCCCGCCGCTGGGCCTACGAGCAGTACTTC. Translation gives CASTSIDRSRRWAYEQYF. The V gene is TRBV28, the J gene TRBJ2-7; D may be TRBD1 (6 bases). Germline loops: CDR1 MDHEN, CDR2 SYDVKM. The CDR3 is 18 amino acids. V was cut by 7 bases and J by 2 bases, with 27 bases left in between.

V usage is TRBV5-5 and J usage is TRBJ2-5, with D tentatively TRBD1 (5 bases). V lost 0 bases, J lost 2 bases, and 11 bases lay in between. The CDR3 covers 15 residues. Germline CDR1 reads SGHKS; CDR2 reads YYEKEE (reference sequence). The CDR3 spells CASSLVDSSQETQYF. CDR3 nucleotides: TGTGCCAGCAGCTTGGTAGACAGCTCACAAGAGACCCAGTACTTC.

J is TRBJ2-7 and V is TRBV11-1; D is perhaps TRBD1 (5 bases). The V end was cut by 7 bases, the J end by 2 bases, with 15 bases between. CDR1 and CDR2 from the germline V gene are SGHAT and FQDESV (reference sequence). The CDR3 extends over 14 amino acids. Here the CDR3 DNA reads TGTGCCAGCACCCTCGACAGTGGAACCTACGAGCAGTACTTC. It yields the protein CASTLDSGTYEQYF.

The rearrangement joins TRBV23-1 to TRBJ2-7; 9 bases align to TRBD2. TRBV23-1 is given ORF status, its function remaining uncertain. The CDR3 consists of 16 residues. V trimming: 4 bases; J trimming: 2 bases; junction bases outside the gene matches: 9. This chain's CDR3 is CASSRGALAGAYEQYF. The CDR3 coding sequence is TGCGCCAGCAGTCGGGGGGCTTTAGCGGGAGCCTACGAGCAGTACTTC.

The J gene is TRBJ2-7, the V gene TRBV7-9, with a weak D call TRBD1 (6 bases). Trimming left V 6 bases short and J 5 bases short, with 14 bases between. Germline lookup yields CDR1 SEHNR and CDR2 FQNEAQ (reference sequence). The CDR3 runs to 13 residues. The CDR3 region is CASRGQGIDEQYF. The CDR3 bases are TGTGCCAGCAGAGGTCAGGGGATAGACGAGCAGTACTTC. The whole variable domain, filled in from reference TRBV7-9 and TRBJ2-7, reads DTGVSQNPRHKITKRGQNVTFRCDPISEHNRLYWYRQTLGQGPEFLTYFQNEAQLEKSRLLSDRFSAERPKGSFSTLEIQRTEQGDSAMYLCASRGQGIDEQYFGPGTRLTVT.

The chain recombines TRBV21-1 with TRBJ1-1. TRBV21-1 is a recognized pseudogene. The CDR3 contains 15 residues. CDR3 coding DNA: TGTGCCAGCCAAGGGGTGGGGGGCGCGGACACTGAAGCTTTCTTT. Protein sequence: CASQGVGGADTEAFF.

The V call is TRBV6-1, the J call TRBJ2-1; the D gene is possibly TRBD1 (6 bases). This CDR3 region has 17 residues. Trimming took 0 bases from V and 4 from J, leaving 16 bases between them. Germline V gene sequence: CDR1 MNHNS, CDR2 SASEGT. CDR3 region: CASSEAGWGLGYNEQFF. The CDR3 nucleotides read TGTGCCAGCAGTGAAGCCGGGTGGGGGCTGGGATACAATGAGCAGTTCTTC.

The chain employs TRBV27 and TRBJ2-3; D perhaps matches TRBD2 (6 bases). The CDR3 sequence is 13 residues long. The V gene lost 8 bases and the J gene lost 1 base, with 10 bases spanning the gap. From germline, CDR1 is MNHEY and CDR2 SMNVEV (reference sequence). The CDR3: CASRRAGTDTQYF. CDR3 sequence (DNA): TGTGCCAGCCGGAGGGCCGGCACAGATACGCAGTATTTT.

The chain combines TRBV9 with TRBJ2-7, with 8 bases lining up with TRBD2. V was clipped by 0 bases and J by 0 bases; unmatched bases: 2. This CDR3 region has 15 residues. The germline V gene encodes CDR1 SGDLS and CDR2 YYNGEE. The CDR3 DNA is TGTGCCAGCAGCGTAGATGCGGGAGGCTCCTACGAGCAGTACTTC. Protein: CASSVDAGGSYEQYF.

The rearrangement uses TRBV19 and TRBJ2-3, with TRBD1 identical over 11 bases. V was clipped by 4 bases and J by 5 bases; unmatched bases: 5. The CDR3 length is 15 residues. From germline, CDR1 is LNHDA and CDR2 SQIVND (reference sequence). The CDR3 nucleotides read TGTGCCAGTAGTAGGGACAGGGGGAATGGAGATACGCAGTATTTT. Encoded protein: CASSRDRGNGDTQYF.